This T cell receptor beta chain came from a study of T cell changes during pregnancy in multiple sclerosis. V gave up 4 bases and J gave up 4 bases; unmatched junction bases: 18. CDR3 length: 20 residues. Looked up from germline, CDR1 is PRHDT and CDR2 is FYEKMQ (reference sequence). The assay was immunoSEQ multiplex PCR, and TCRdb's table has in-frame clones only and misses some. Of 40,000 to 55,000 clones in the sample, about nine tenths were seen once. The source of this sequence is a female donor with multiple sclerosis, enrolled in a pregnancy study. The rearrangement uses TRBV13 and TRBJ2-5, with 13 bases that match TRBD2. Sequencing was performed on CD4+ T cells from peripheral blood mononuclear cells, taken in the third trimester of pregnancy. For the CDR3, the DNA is TGTGCCAGCAGCTCCTACAAAAGGACTAGCGGGAGATGGGTGGGAGAGACCCAGTACTTC. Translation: CASSSYKRTSGRWVGETQYF.